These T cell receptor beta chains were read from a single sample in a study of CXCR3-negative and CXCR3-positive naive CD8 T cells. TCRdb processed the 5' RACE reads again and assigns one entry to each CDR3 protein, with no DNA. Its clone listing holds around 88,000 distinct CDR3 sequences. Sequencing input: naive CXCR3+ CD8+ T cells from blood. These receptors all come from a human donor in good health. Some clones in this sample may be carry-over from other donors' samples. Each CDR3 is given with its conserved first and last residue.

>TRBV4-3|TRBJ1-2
CASSLWTGNYGYTF
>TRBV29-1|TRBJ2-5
CSVVKQGSGETQYF
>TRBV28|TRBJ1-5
CASSFVSGNQPQHF
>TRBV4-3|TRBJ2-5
CASSQHLSAGETQYF
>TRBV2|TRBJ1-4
CASSEQLATNEKLFF
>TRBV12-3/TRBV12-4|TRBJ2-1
CASSSAPSSYNEQFF
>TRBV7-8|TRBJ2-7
CASSLRSLAGSYEQYF
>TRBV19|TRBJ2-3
CASSITPSGGTQYF
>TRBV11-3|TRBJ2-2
CASSPRTSQNTGELFF
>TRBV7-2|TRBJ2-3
CASSPWNTDTQYF
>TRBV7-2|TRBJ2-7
CATSSGPTYEQYF
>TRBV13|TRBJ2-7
CASSPQGAYEQYF
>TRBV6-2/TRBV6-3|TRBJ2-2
CASSYSFLPPGELFF
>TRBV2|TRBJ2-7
CASSEVGTGVHYEQYF
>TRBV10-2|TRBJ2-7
CASSDPYEQYF
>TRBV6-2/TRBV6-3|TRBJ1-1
CASSHLPTTINTEAFF
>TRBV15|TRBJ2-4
CATSRDYGGSSLLAKNIQYF
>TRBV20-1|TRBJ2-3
CSAFPRGQGGTDTQYF
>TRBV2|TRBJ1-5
CASTPDLPLDQPQHF
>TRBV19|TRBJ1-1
CASSIEGRGGTEAFF
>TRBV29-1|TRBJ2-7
CSVELGGLSYEQYF
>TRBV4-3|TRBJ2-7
CASSQEGGATSEQYF
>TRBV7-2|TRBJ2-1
CASSPGQRGDLWQFF
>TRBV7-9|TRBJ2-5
CASSFRQEETQYF
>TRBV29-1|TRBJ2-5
CSVRGEEGNQETQYF
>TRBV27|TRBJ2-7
CASSSDYEQYF
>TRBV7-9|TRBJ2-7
CASSPADEQYF
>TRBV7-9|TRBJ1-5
CASSLGLGQGEQSAQHF
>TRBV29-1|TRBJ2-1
CSVLRAANNEQFF
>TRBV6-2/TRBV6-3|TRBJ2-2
CASSSATPTSTSSPKFGELFF
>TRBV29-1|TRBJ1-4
CSVEGQGTSGEKLFF
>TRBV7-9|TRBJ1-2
CASSLAYQDSHGYTF
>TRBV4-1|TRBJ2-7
CASSYGQGPYEQYF
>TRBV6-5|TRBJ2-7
CASTSGAYEQYF
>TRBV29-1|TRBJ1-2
CSVEPGTGDGYTF
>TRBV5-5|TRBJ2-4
CASSLVNIQYF